This record concerns one T cell receptor (beta chain) sequence. The record originates from a study of blood T cell repertoires in COVID-19. The CDR3 has 13 residues. Trimming removed 4 bases from V and 12 bases from J, with 16 bases in between. The germline CDR1 and CDR2 sequences are MNHEY and SMNVEV (reference sequence). The repertoire was sequenced with immunoSEQ multiplex PCR; TCRdb's copy has only in-frame clones and lacks some. The sample shows 400,000 or so clones, around 87% of them seen only once. This receptor was taken from a human donor in a cohort sampled during active COVID-19. Sample: peripheral blood. The chain couples TRBV27 to TRBJ2-1; D is unresolved. CDR3: CASSSDSRYGQFF. In nucleotides, the CDR3 is TGTGCCAGCAGTTCAGACTCCCGGTATGGGCAGTTCTTC.